This TCR beta chain was sequenced during a study of CD8+ T cells in alopecia areata. Germline V gene sequence: CDR1 SGHRS, CDR2 YFSETQ. V was shortened by 0 bases and J by 9 bases, with 13 bases between the two germline ends. This CDR3 is 15 amino acids long. It was cDNA, reverse transcribed from extracted RNA, that served as the sequencing template. TCRdb keeps only in-frame clones here, not all; method: immunoSEQ multiplex PCR. The repertoire includes 30,000 to 35,000 clones, approximately 60% of them detected once, and approximately 40% sits in the top ten. Collection of lesional scalp punch biopsies and peripheral blood was performed in alopecia areata patients.

The chain couples TRBV5-1 to TRBJ2-6; D is ambiguous. Material: NKG2D-high CD8+ T cells sorted from blood. The TCR comes from a human donor with alopecia areata. The CDR3 protein is CASSLDLGRNNVLTF. The CDR3 DNA follows: TGCGCCAGCAGCTTGGATCTGGGAAGGAACAACGTCCTGACTTTC.